The 3 T cell receptor beta chains listed next were all sequenced from one sample in a study of tissue T cells after allogeneic stem cell transplantation. The time point: mouse harvest day 14 after allogeneic transplant. Tail vein injection delivered 10^7 T-cell-depleted bone marrow cells and 10^6 splenic CD5+ T cells. Here immunoSEQ multiplex PCR was the method, and the copy in TCRdb shows in-frame clones only, minus some. The data hold some 3,200 clones, with under 45% observed a single time. The specimen was gut tissue. All receptors come from a female BALB/c mouse given C57BL/6 T cells with graft-versus-host disease after an allogeneic hematopoietic cell transplant.

Turning to this clone: Gene names are the mouse ones. The read is 1 residue too short to cover the CDR3 end, so that end is filled in from the germline J gene. The chain uses TRBV3 and TRBJ1-2; the D gene is possibly TRBD1 (5 bases). CDR3 size: 14 residues. V was trimmed by 5 bases and J by 0 bases, leaving 10 bases between them. Looked up from germline, CDR1 is SNHLY and CDR2 is FYNGKV (reference sequence). The covered CDR3 bases are TGTGCCAGCAGCGATCCGACAGCAAACTCCGACTACACC. It yields the protein CASSDPTANSDYT. The full CDR3 sequence reads CASSDPTANSDYTF.

As regards this clone: Gene names denote mouse genes. The read stops 1 residue short of the end of the CDR3; the missing end is completed from the germline J gene. V and J are TRBV26 and TRBJ1-5, with D possibly TRBD1 on 6 matching bases. The V gene lost 0 bases and the J gene lost 3 bases, with 9 bases spanning the gap. Germline CDR1 and CDR2: KGHPV and FQNQEV (reference sequence). There are 15 residues in the CDR3. The CDR3 protein is CASSLSSGANQAPLF. Partial CDR3 DNA: TGTGCCAGCAGTCTGTCGTCAGGGGCCAACCAGGCTCCGCTT. The full variable domain, its missing parts supplied by reference TRBV26 and TRBJ1-5, is NSKVIQTPRYLVKGQGQKAKMRCIPEKGHPVVFWYQQNKNNEFKFLINFQNQEVLQQIDMTEKRFSAECPSNSPCSLEIQSSEAGDSALYLCASSLSSGANQAPLFGEGTRLSVL.

To note about this clone: Germline and genes here are mouse. The DNA ends 1 residue before the CDR3 does, and the rest of the CDR3 is filled in from the germline J gene. The gene calls are TRBV5 and TRBJ2-2; a weak D match, TRBD1 (6 bases). CDR1 LGHNA and CDR2 YNLKQL come from the germline V gene (reference sequence). The CDR3 sequence is 16 residues long. Trimming shortened V by 4 bases and J by 1 base, and 13 bases separated the two germline ends. The sequenced part of the CDR3 DNA is TGTGCCAGCAGCCCAGCCCAGGGGCGAAACACCGGGCAGCTCTAC. Protein sequence: CASSPAQGRNTGQLY. The entire CDR3 sequence reads CASSPAQGRNTGQLYF.